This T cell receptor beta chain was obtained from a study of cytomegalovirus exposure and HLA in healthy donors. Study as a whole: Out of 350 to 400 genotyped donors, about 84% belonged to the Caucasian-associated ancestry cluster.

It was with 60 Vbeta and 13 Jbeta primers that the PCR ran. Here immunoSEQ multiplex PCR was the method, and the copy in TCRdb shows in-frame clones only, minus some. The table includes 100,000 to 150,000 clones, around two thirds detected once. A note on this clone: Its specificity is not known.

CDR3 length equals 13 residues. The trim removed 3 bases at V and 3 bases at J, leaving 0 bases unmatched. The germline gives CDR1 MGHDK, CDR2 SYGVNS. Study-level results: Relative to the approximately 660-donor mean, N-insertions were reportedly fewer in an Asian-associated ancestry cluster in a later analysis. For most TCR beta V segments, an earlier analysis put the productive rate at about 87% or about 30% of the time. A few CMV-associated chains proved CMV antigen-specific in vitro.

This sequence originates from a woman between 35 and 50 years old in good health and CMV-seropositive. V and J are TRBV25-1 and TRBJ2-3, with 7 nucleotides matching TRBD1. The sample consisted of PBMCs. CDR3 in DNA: TGTGCCAGCAGTGAGGACAGGACAGATACGCAGTATTTT. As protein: CASSEDRTDTQYF.